One and the same sample provided the 27 T cell receptor beta chains below, sequenced in a study of beta chain features in type 1 diabetes. Expressed TCRB transcripts got sequenced, as all isolated RNA was reverse transcribed. Sequencing used immunoSEQ multiplex PCR; TCRdb keeps in-frame clones, though not all of them. The sample has roughly 450,000 clones; approximately 13% are singletons. Sequenced input: naive CD4+ T cells from blood. The receptor source for this set is a man aged 25-40 years in good health.

This clone was counted only a few times. This sequence joins TRBV5-1 and TRBJ1-1; maybe TRBD1 (6 bases). V gave up 4 bases and J gave up 4 bases, with 17 bases separating them. Germline V gene lookup returns CDR1 SGHRS and CDR2 YFSETQ. The CDR3 spans 15 residues. The CDR3 bases are TGCGCCAGCAGCAACCAGGACAGTAGTCGCACTGAAGCTTTCTTT. This sequence encodes CASSNQDSSRTEAFF.

The V call is TRBV7-2, the J call TRBJ2-5; 9 bases fit TRBD2. Germline CDR1 and CDR2: SGHTA and FQGNSA. The CDR3 sequence is 14 residues long. V lost 3 bases and J lost 5; bases outside the gene matches: 4. The CDR3 nucleotides read TGTGCCAGCAGCTTCCTAGCGGGATGGGAGACCCAGTACTTC. Translation gives CASSFLAGWETQYF.

The J gene is TRBJ2-3, the V gene TRBV20-1; D is ambiguous. Germline CDR1 and CDR2: DFQATT and SNEGSKA (reference sequence). This CDR3 spans 11 amino acids. The ends were cut back, 3 bases at V and 6 bases at J, with 7 bases in the middle. The CDR3 sequence is CSASGFDTQYF. CDR3 in DNA: TGCAGTGCTAGTGGGTTCGATACGCAGTATTTT.

The V gene is TRBV6-5, the J gene TRBJ1-1, with a weak D call TRBD1 (5 bases). The CDR3 loop spans 14 amino acids. Trimming left V 6 bases short and J 0 bases short, with 11 bases between. Germline values: CDR1 MNHEY, CDR2 SVGAGI. The CDR3: CASSSGTVNTEAFF. CDR3 DNA sequence: TGTGCCAGCAGCTCCGGGACGGTGAACACTGAAGCTTTCTTT.

This clone was found a few times. The V gene is TRBV7-2, the J gene TRBJ2-3; perhaps TRBD2 as D (6 bases). The V gene's germline CDR1 is SGHTA and CDR2 FQGNSA. Trimming took off 5 bases at V and 1 base at J, with 13 bases between the two ends. This CDR3 is built from 15 residues. The CDR3 DNA reads as TGTGCCAGCAGCCCCTCGGGACTCGGCACAGATACGCAGTATTTT. Translation: CASSPSGLGTDTQYF.

This chain connects TRBV11-2 to TRBJ2-7, with unresolved D. The V and J ends lost 5 bases and 2 bases respectively, with 22 bases between them. This CDR3 has 17 residues. The germline gives CDR1 SGHAT, CDR2 FQNNGV. The CDR3 nucleotides read TGTGCCAGCAGCCTACCGCCGTCCACCTCTTGGCCCTACGAGCAGTACTTC. Translated, it gives CASSLPPSTSWPYEQYF.

This clone was detected once. In nucleotides, the CDR3 is TGTGCCAGCAGTAGCGCCAGCTCCAATCAGCCCCAGCATTTT. Amino acids: CASSSASSNQPQHF. This chain joins TRBV6-5 and TRBJ1-5; D is undetermined. Trimming removed 5 bases at V and 3 bases at J, with 11 bases between. This CDR3 has 14 amino acids. The germline V gene encodes CDR1 MNHEY and CDR2 SVGAGI.

V is TRBV4-3 and J is TRBJ1-2; 8 bases align to TRBD1. Per the germline V gene, CDR1 is LGHNA and CDR2 is YSLEER. This CDR3 is 14 amino acids long. The J segment lost 3 bases and the V segment lost 4 bases, leaving 4 bases of the junction unmatched. CDR3 nucleotide sequence: TGCGCCAGCAGCCGAATACAGGGGGACTATGGCTACACCTTC. Encoded protein: CASSRIQGDYGYTF.

This clone was detected only a few times. The chain couples TRBV7-2 to TRBJ2-2, with TRBD1 identical over 9 bases. The CDR3 extends over 14 amino acids. CDR1 is SGHTA, CDR2 FQGNSA, per germline. V lost 5 bases and J lost 4; bases outside the gene matches: 2. This chain's CDR3 is CASSTDRGTGELFF. The CDR3 nucleotides read TGTGCCAGCAGCACGGACAGGGGCACCGGGGAGCTGTTTTTT.

J is TRBJ2-3 and V is TRBV5-1; 8 bases map to TRBD2. Per germline, CDR1 SGHRS and CDR2 YFSETQ. The CDR3 loop spans 14 amino acids. V lost 4 bases and J lost 8; bases outside the gene matches: 9. The DNA of the CDR3 is TGCGCCAGCAGCGAGCGAGCGGGAGAGGGTACGCAGTATTTT. Translating gives CASSERAGEGTQYF.

This clone was counted only a few times. The V gene is TRBV2, the J gene TRBJ2-1; 11 nucleotides line up with TRBD2. The germline CDR1 and CDR2 sequences are SNHLY and FYNNEI. With V trimmed by 5 bases and J by 8 bases, 8 bases remained unmatched. The CDR3 contains 15 residues. DNA of the CDR3: TGTGCCAGCAGTACTAGCGGGGGAACTCGGGATGAGCAGTTCTTC. Its protein product is CASSTSGGTRDEQFF.

The table lists this clone with a few counts. The chain is built from TRBV4-3 and TRBJ1-1; D unclear. Germline V gene sequence: CDR1 LGHNA, CDR2 YSLEER. V dropped 0 bases and J dropped 3 bases, with 8 bases sitting between them. This CDR3 comprises 14 residues. The CDR3 DNA reads TGCGCCAGCAGCCAAGATGCGAGGTACACTGAAGCTTTCTTT. This codes for CASSQDARYTEAFF.

The genes are TRBV9 and TRBJ1-3; D remains ambiguous. Germline CDR1 reads SGDLS; CDR2 reads YYNGEE. This CDR3 has 14 amino acids. Trimming took 1 base from V and 5 from J, leaving 10 bases between them. The DNA for the CDR3 is TGTGCCAGCAGCGTATCGTCGCTTCGAAACACCATATATTTT. This sequence encodes CASSVSSLRNTIYF.

V gene TRBV4-3 combines with J gene TRBJ1-6, with D unresolved. Trimming pared 0 bases from V and 10 bases from J, leaving 10 bases between. The CDR3 is 14 amino acids. Germline CDR1 and CDR2: LGHNA and YSLEER. The CDR3 DNA reads TGCGCCAGCAGCCAAGATGCAGGCGGCTCACCCCTCCACTTT. Its protein product is CASSQDAGGSPLHF.

There are a few counts of this clone. The V gene is TRBV14, the J gene TRBJ1-2; D gene unclear. This CDR3 region has 16 residues. V was clipped by 0 bases and J by 5 bases, with 16 bases between them. Germline values: CDR1 SGHDN, CDR2 FVKESK. The DNA of the CDR3 is TGTGCCAGCAGCCAAGAGCTACAGACAAGATATTATGGCTACACCTTC. Its protein product is CASSQELQTRYYGYTF.

V is TRBV11-2 and J is TRBJ2-5; D is unclear. Trimming shortened V by 1 base and J by 2 bases, and 11 bases separated the two germline ends. This CDR3 is built from 15 residues. Germline V lookup: CDR1 SGHAT, CDR2 FQNNGV. CDR3 DNA sequence: TGTGCCAGCAGCTTAGGGGGATTTATACAAGAGACCCAGTACTTC. Its protein is CASSLGGFIQETQYF.

The chain couples TRBV7-8 to TRBJ2-6; D ambiguous. CDR1 is SGHVS, CDR2 FQNEAQ, per germline. Trimming pared 6 bases from V and 1 base from J, leaving 10 bases between. This CDR3 is 15 amino acids long. CDR3 coding DNA: TGTGCCAGCAGACCCAAGGGTTCTGGGGCCAACGTCCTGACTTTC. Its protein product is CASRPKGSGANVLTF.

The chain carries TRBV6-6 and TRBJ2-5; D is ambiguous. From germline, CDR1 is MNHNY and CDR2 SVGAGI (reference sequence). The CDR3 loop spans 13 amino acids. The V and J ends lost 0 bases and 4 bases respectively, with 6 bases between them. In nucleotides, the CDR3 is TGTGCCAGCAGTTACTCCTCCCGAGAGACCCAGTACTTC. Amino acid sequence: CASSYSSRETQYF.

This clone was seen only a few times. The rearrangement uses TRBV29-1 and TRBJ2-5; perhaps TRBD1 as D (5 bases). CDR3 size: 11 residues. V dropped 2 bases and J dropped 4 bases, with 5 bases sitting between them. Germline-derived CDR1 and CDR2 are SQVTM and ANQGSEA. CDR3 loop: CSVEQGETQYF. The CDR3 DNA is TGCAGCGTTGAACAGGGAGAGACCCAGTACTTC.

This clone has a handful of counts. This chain uses TRBV29-1 with TRBJ1-2; D may be TRBD1 (6 bases). Germline values: CDR1 SQVTM, CDR2 ANQGSEA. The V gene lost 7 bases and the J gene lost 4 bases, with 16 bases spanning the gap. The length of the CDR3 is 13 residues. This CDR3 reads CSAATGTSYGYTF. CDR3 in DNA: TGCAGCGCAGCGACAGGAACCAGCTATGGCTACACCTTC.

A few counts support this clone. V usage is TRBV7-3 and J usage is TRBJ2-6, with D possibly TRBD2 on 6 matching bases. CDR1 and CDR2 (germline): SGHTA, FQGTGA. Trimming pared 4 bases from V and 4 bases from J, leaving 14 bases between. This CDR3 spans 16 amino acids. Here the CDR3 reads CASSSWEVSGANVLTF. The CDR3 coding sequence is TGTGCCAGCAGCTCATGGGAGGTCTCCGGGGCCAACGTCCTGACTTTC.

This clone was counted a few times. The V and J genes are TRBV7-2 and TRBJ1-4; D remains ambiguous. Per germline, CDR1 SGHTA and CDR2 FQGNSA. The CDR3 spans 14 residues. Trimming stripped 4 bases from V and 8 bases from J, with 14 bases between. CDR3 residues: CASSSGVKREKLFF. Written as DNA, the CDR3 is TGTGCCAGCAGCTCCGGGGTAAAACGGGAAAAACTGTTTTTT. Variable domain in full (rest from reference TRBV7-2 and TRBJ1-4): GAGVSQSPSNKVTEKGKDVELRCDPISGHTALYWYRQSLGQGLEFLIYFQGNSAPDKSGLPSDRFSAERTGGSVSTLTIQRTQQEDSAVYLCASSSGVKREKLFFGSGTQLSVL.

This chain uses TRBV5-4 with TRBJ2-1, with 7 positions matching TRBD1. Germline lookup yields CDR1 SGHNT and CDR2 YYREEE (reference sequence). This CDR3 is 15 amino acids long. The V segment lost 0 bases and the J segment 7 bases; nucleotides outside the gene matches: 7. CDR3 bases: TGTGCCAGCAGCTTGGGACAGGGAAGAGGGAATGAGCAGTTCTTC. Translated, it gives CASSLGQGRGNEQFF.

Concerning this clone itself: Compared with germline, one end of the junction differs, possibly owing to a read error. The gene calls are TRBV7-7 and TRBJ2-1; D may be TRBD2 (5 bases). Germline CDR1 is SSHAT and CDR2 is FNYEAQ (reference sequence). The CDR3 loop spans 13 amino acids. DNA for the CDR3: TGTGCTAGCAGCTTCGGACGGGATGGCGAGCAGTTCTTC. This encodes CASSFGRDGEQFF. The complete variable domain, with remaining parts taken from reference TRBV7-7 and TRBJ2-1, reads GAGVSQSPRYKVTKRGQDVTLRCDPISSHATLYWYQQALGQGPEFLTYFNYEAQPDKSGLPSDRFSAERPEGSISTLTIQRTEQRDSAMYRCASSFGRDGEQFFGPGTRLTVL.

This clone was counted ten times or more. V is TRBV4-1 and J is TRBJ2-1; 7 bases are shared with TRBD1. Trimming cost V 2 bases and J 4 bases; bases outside gene matches: 8. Germline values: CDR1 MGHRA, CDR2 YSYEKL. This CDR3 contains 16 residues. CDR3 coding DNA: TGCGCCAGCAGCCAATTCTTGGACAGGTTGTACAATGAGCAGTTCTTC. Amino acids: CASSQFLDRLYNEQFF.

This clone was seen only a few times. This chain uses TRBV27 with TRBJ2-7; D remains ambiguous. This CDR3 is 15 amino acids long. Deletions cut 5 bases from V and 1 base from J, with 15 bases between. Per germline, CDR1 MNHEY and CDR2 SMNVEV (reference sequence). The CDR3 is CASSLLARKSYEQYF. The CDR3 DNA reads as TGTGCCAGCAGTCTCCTGGCCCGTAAGTCCTACGAGCAGTACTTC.

This clone turned up a few times. The chain carries TRBV28 and TRBJ2-1, with 9 bases lining up with TRBD2. From germline, CDR1 is MDHEN and CDR2 SYDVKM. V lost 2 bases, J lost 5 bases, and 16 bases stayed unmatched. The CDR3 extends over 19 amino acids. This CDR3 reads CASSLSLFRREGPDNEQFF. In DNA form, the CDR3 reads TGTGCCAGCAGTTTAAGTTTATTTAGGCGGGAGGGCCCGGACAATGAGCAGTTCTTC.